The clone carrying this T cell receptor beta chain showed up just a few times. Its target is not known. This specimen comes from a study of cytomegalovirus exposure and HLA in healthy donors. Study in general: Most genotyped donors, about four fifths of about 400, had Caucasian-associated genetic ancestry.

Study results and caveats: Common viral pathogens seemed, in a later analysis, to connect with several of the most significant clusters. Productive rates of about 90% or about 30% were seen for most TCR beta V segments in an earlier analysis.

Looked up from germline, CDR1 is SGDLS and CDR2 is YYNGEE. This CDR3 is built from 15 residues. Trimming at V came to 4 bases and at J to 5 bases, leaving 8 bases not matched to a gene. PCR was performed using 60 Vbeta and 13 Jbeta primers. Clones were sequenced by immunoSEQ multiplex PCR, and TCRdb holds only the in-frame ones, with some missing. Here the sample spans 150,000 to 200,000 clones, roughly 79% being singletons. The V call is TRBV9, the J call TRBJ2-5; 10 nucleotides line up with TRBD2. Sequencing used PBMCs. The clonotype originates from a man under 40 in good health and CMV-seronegative. The CDR3 reads CASSPSGRASETQYF. CDR3 in DNA: TGTGCCAGCAGCCCAAGCGGGAGGGCGAGTGAGACCCAGTACTTC.